The following is a T cell receptor beta chain sequence with its context. PBMC DNA, left unsorted, was sequenced on ten immunoSEQ deep assay plates. Clones were read by immunoSEQ multiplex PCR, and TCRdb kept only the in-frame ones, dropping some. The sample lists some 450,000 clones; 60% to 80% were seen once. The data belong to a study of shared clonotypes between healthy human individuals. With 8 bases removed from V and 4 bases from J, the gap between germline ends came to 18 bases. Germline assignment: CDR1 MNHEY and CDR2 SVGAGI. There are 14 residues in the CDR3. Researchers drew on tens of millions of PBMCs for genomic DNA from unsorted samples.

Sequenced sample: PBMCs. This clonotype was sampled from a woman in her thirties or forties in good health. Some clones in this sample may be carry-over from other donors' samples. V and J are TRBV6-5 and TRBJ2-7, with a possible D match to TRBD1 (5 bases). The CDR3 sequence: CASRQTVPPYEQYF. The CDR3 nucleotides are TGTGCCAGCCGCCAGACAGTCCCGCCATACGAGCAGTACTTC.